The 21 T cell receptor beta chains presented below share a single source sample, sequenced in a study of T-cell reconstitution after alpha-beta-depleted transplantation in children (TCRdb year 2016). The method was PCR. Sequencing was carried out with an Illumina HiSeq 2500. Molecular barcoding was employed in the preparation of TCR libraries, with unique molecular identifiers being used to normalize TCRbeta repertoire quantification. TCRdb trimmed public reads at Q25 via fastp, called clones via MiXCR and kept in-frame beta chains. A single entry per CDR3 protein holds the most common genes and DNA from its merged rows. This sample gives about 410,000 distinct CDR3 sequences in total; about a fifth of them show up just once. Less than 4.5% of the sample comes from the top ten. The specimen comprised PBMCs from the stem cell graft donor, sampled from the stem cell graft. These receptors all come from a human donor who donated a stem cell graft to a child with acute myeloid leukemia.

This clonotype was seen many times. This sequence joins TRBV20-1 and TRBJ2-1, with D possibly being TRBD2 (5 bases). In germline, CDR1 is DFQATT, CDR2 SNEGSKA (reference sequence). The germline V and J ends were trimmed by 4 bases and 0 bases, with 13 bases remaining between them. This CDR3 is 15 amino acids long. CDR3: CSAMTGTSSYNEQFF. The CDR3 DNA sequence: TGCAGTGCTATGACCGGCACTAGCTCCTACAATGAGCAGTTCTTC.

The chain recombines TRBV28 with TRBJ2-5, with D possibly being TRBD1 (6 bases). Germline values: CDR1 MDHEN, CDR2 SYDVKM. The ends were cut back, 6 bases at V and 4 bases at J, with 18 bases in the middle. The CDR3 spans 15 residues. CDR3 DNA: TGTGCCAGCAGAGATAAACAGGGATTCGGAGAGACCCAGTACTTC. This translates into CASRDKQGFGETQYF. The full variable domain, in which reference TRBV28 and TRBJ2-5 provide the parts outside the CDR3, is DVKVTQSSRYLVKRTGEKVFLECVQDMDHENMFWYRQDPGLGLRLIYFSYDVKMKEKGDIPEGYSVSREKKERFSLILESASTNQTSMYLCASRDKQGFGETQYFGPGTRLLVL.

This clonotype occurred many times. The rearrangement uses TRBV29-1 and TRBJ2-1, with 11 bases matching TRBD2. This CDR3 contains 15 residues. Germline V gene lookup returns CDR1 SQVTM and CDR2 ANQGSEA. V lost 6 bases to trimming and J lost 4 bases; unmatched junction nucleotides: 8. CDR3 nucleotides: TGCAGCGTGAGGAAGGGGACTAGCGGTTACAATGAGCAGTTCTTC. It is translated as CSVRKGTSGYNEQFF.

This clonotype was found a few times. The gene calls are TRBV5-1 and TRBJ2-3; the D is unclear. CDR1 and CDR2 (germline): SGHRS, YFSETQ. The CDR3 extends over 14 amino acids. Trimming stripped 1 base from V and 2 bases from J, with 8 bases between. The CDR3 DNA reads as TGCGCCAGCAGCTTGTTACAACTCACAGATACGCAGTATTTT. As protein: CASSLLQLTDTQYF.

This clonotype was seen at least ten times. The chain couples TRBV29-1 to TRBJ2-4, with D unclear. Germline assignment: CDR1 SQVTM and CDR2 ANQGSEA. This CDR3 has 15 residues. V gave up 6 bases and J gave up 1 base, with 16 bases separating them. The CDR3 DNA sequence: TGCAGCGTAGGTGGTGGGCGCCTGGCCAAAAACATTCAGTACTTC. Protein product: CSVGGGRLAKNIQYF.

This clonotype turned up a few times. The J gene is TRBJ1-4, the V gene TRBV20-1; D may be TRBD1 (6 bases). Trimming removed 7 bases from V and 4 bases from J, with 19 bases in between. This CDR3 is built from 15 residues. Germline-derived CDR1 and CDR2 are DFQATT and SNEGSKA (reference sequence). In DNA, the CDR3 is TGCAGTGTAAACCCCGCCCAGGGGTATAATGAAAAACTGTTTTTT. It translates to CSVNPAQGYNEKLFF.

This clonotype was detected only a few times. V and J are TRBV20-1 and TRBJ2-3, with TRBD2 matching over 9 bases. Trimming removed 5 bases from V and 3 bases from J; junction bases left unmatched: 6. The CDR3 sequence is 14 residues long. Per germline, CDR1 DFQATT and CDR2 SNEGSKA (reference sequence). The CDR3 loop reads CSAPREGLTDTQYF. CDR3 nucleotides: TGCAGTGCTCCGCGGGAGGGCCTGACAGATACGCAGTATTTT.

The sample holds a few counts of this clonotype. This rearrangement joins TRBV20-1 to TRBJ1-4; weak D call: TRBD1 (5 bases). Trimming took off 0 bases at V and 8 bases at J, with 16 bases between the two ends. The CDR3 length is 15 residues. CDR1 is DFQATT and CDR2 is SNEGSKA in the germline V gene (reference sequence). CDR3 sequence reads: CSARDPSGTGEKLFF. The CDR3, as DNA: TGCAGTGCTAGAGATCCCTCAGGGACGGGCGAAAAACTGTTTTTT.

This rearrangement joins TRBV2 to TRBJ2-1; 9 positions agree with TRBD1. CDR3 length: 16 amino acids. V lost 4 bases and J lost 4; bases outside the gene matches: 8. Germline-derived CDR1 and CDR2 are SNHLY and FYNNEI. The DNA for the CDR3 is TGTGCCAGCAGTGGCTGGGACAGGGCTAGGTACAATGAGCAGTTCTTC. Its translation: CASSGWDRARYNEQFF.

This clonotype has more than one count but fewer than ten. The genes are TRBV9 and TRBJ2-2; the D gene could be TRBD1 or TRBD2 (5 bases each). This CDR3 contains 15 residues. Germline V CDR1 and CDR2: SGDLS, YYNGEE. With 3 bases removed from V and 5 bases from J, the gap between germline ends came to 14 bases. The CDR3, as DNA: TGTGCCAGCAGCGCCGGGACGCGTAAAACCGGGGAGCTGTTTTTT. It translates to CASSAGTRKTGELFF.

In this sample, this clonotype turned up many times. The chain uses TRBV6-1 and TRBJ2-1; 8 positions agree with TRBD1. Germline CDR1 is MNHNS and CDR2 is SASEGT. This CDR3 has 15 amino acids. The ends lost 1 base at V and 4 bases at J; junction bases unmatched: 3. CDR3 amino acids: CASSEETGAYNEQFF. CDR3 sequence (DNA): TGTGCCAGCAGTGAAGAGACAGGGGCGTACAATGAGCAGTTCTTC.

This chain joins TRBV27 and TRBJ1-1; possibly TRBD1 for D (6 bases). The CDR3 runs 14 residues. Germline CDR1 MNHEY, CDR2 SMNVEV (reference sequence). V dropped 4 bases and J dropped 4 bases, with 13 bases sitting between them. The CDR3 reads CASSYGGRVTEAFF. The CDR3 nucleotides read TGTGCCAGCAGTTACGGGGGGCGCGTCACTGAAGCTTTCTTT.

This clonotype was seen only a few times. The chain employs TRBV7-6 and TRBJ2-3; 12 nucleotides align to TRBD2. V lost 1 base to trimming and J lost 4 bases; unmatched junction nucleotides: 9. CDR1 and CDR2 from the germline V gene are SGHVS and FNYEAQ. The CDR3 totals 18 residues. CDR3 loop: CASSLGLAGEYRADTQYF. CDR3 DNA: TGTGCCAGCAGCTTAGGACTAGCGGGAGAGTACAGGGCAGATACGCAGTATTTT.

The chain recombines TRBV20-1 with TRBJ1-1, with D maybe TRBD1 (5 bases). The CDR3 spans 14 residues. V was pared by 1 base and J by 4 bases, with 13 bases between. CDR1 and CDR2 from the germline V gene are DFQATT and SNEGSKA (reference sequence). The DNA of the CDR3 is TGCAGTGCTAGAGCGGAATGGGGGACCACTGAAGCTTTCTTT. Translated, it gives CSARAEWGTTEAFF.

This chain links TRBV20-1 with TRBJ2-7; 8 nucleotides agree with TRBD2. Germline-derived CDR1 and CDR2 are DFQATT and SNEGSKA (reference sequence). Losses at the gene ends were 4 bases for V and 4 bases for J; bases not matched to a gene: 12. The CDR3 totals 15 residues. CDR3 amino acids: CSANPPGLGSYEQYF. As DNA, the CDR3 is TGCAGTGCTAATCCACCGGGACTAGGAAGTTACGAGCAGTACTTC.

The chain joins TRBV7-9 to TRBJ2-7, with TRBD1 identical over 8 bases. V was pared by 2 bases and J by 3 bases, with 9 bases of the junction left unmatched. Germline CDR1 reads SEHNR; CDR2 reads FQNEAQ (reference sequence). The CDR3 totals 16 residues. Here the CDR3 DNA reads TGTGCCAGCAGCTTACCGTCCGGGACAGGAAACTACGAGCAGTACTTC. This encodes CASSLPSGTGNYEQYF.

This clonotype was seen ten or more times. The chain joins TRBV20-1 to TRBJ2-1; 9 nucleotides align to TRBD2. Germline-derived CDR1 and CDR2 are DFQATT and SNEGSKA (reference sequence). V shed 0 bases, J shed 4 bases, and the junction held 7 bases outside the gene matches. CDR3 length: 16 amino acids. CDR3 sequence: CSARDPRLAEYNEQFF. As DNA, the CDR3 is TGCAGTGCTAGAGATCCCCGACTAGCGGAGTACAATGAGCAGTTCTTC.

This clonotype showed up just a few times. J is TRBJ2-1 and V is TRBV5-1; TRBD1 might be the D (7 bases). This CDR3 is 16 amino acids long. Trimming removed 0 bases from V and 0 bases from J, with 10 bases in between. Germline CDR1 SGHRS, CDR2 YFSETQ. CDR3 sequence: CASSLAQGGSYNEQFF. CDR3 coding DNA: TGCGCCAGCAGCTTGGCTCAGGGGGGCTCCTACAATGAGCAGTTCTTC.

The genes are TRBV28 and TRBJ1-1; no clear D gene. Germline V gives CDR1 MDHEN, CDR2 SYDVKM. The CDR3 spans 11 residues. V was shortened by 7 bases and J by 6 bases, with 9 bases between the two germline ends. The CDR3, as DNA: TGTGCCAGCATGAGGTTTGCTGAAGCTTTCTTT. Protein product: CASMRFAEAFF.

This clonotype was counted between two and nine times. CDR3 protein: CASSQNRAYEQYF. Here the CDR3 DNA reads TGCGCCAGCAGCCAGAACAGGGCCTACGAGCAGTACTTC. This chain uses TRBV4-1 with TRBJ2-7; D possibly corresponds to TRBD1 (6 bases). Germline V lookup: CDR1 MGHRA, CDR2 YSYEKL. The germline V and J ends were trimmed by 3 bases and 2 bases, with 8 bases remaining between them. This CDR3 is 13 amino acids long.

This clonotype was counted between two and nine times. The V and J genes are TRBV7-3 and TRBJ2-7; D tentatively reads TRBD1 or TRBD2 (5 bases each). V dropped 0 bases and J dropped 3 bases, with 15 bases sitting between them. The CDR3 is 16 amino acids. Germline V gene data show CDR1 as SGHTA and CDR2 as FQGTGA. The CDR3 DNA is TGTGCCAGCAGCTTAACCGGGGCGAGCGACATCTACGAGCAGTACTTC. Its protein product is CASSLTGASDIYEQYF.